This is a list of T cell receptor beta chains from one sample in a study of tumor-infiltrating lymphocytes in glioblastoma multiforme. TCRdb re-derived calls from the multiplex PCR reads in MiXCR, one entry per CDR3 protein. The sample has about 18,000 distinct CDR3 sequences; 55% to 75% are singletons. Material: peripheral blood. These receptors were collected from a male donor with glioblastoma. Each CDR3 is given with its conserved first and last residue. A D gene is named only where the DNA matches it firmly. Not every row has a clone size; where given, it reads once, few, many or a size class.

clone_size j_call d_call v_call cdr3_nt cdr3_aa
many TRBJ2-1 TRBD1 TRBV20-1 TGCAGTGCTCCTACGGGACAGATATACAATGAGCAGTTCTTC CSAPTGQIYNEQFF
many TRBJ2-1 NA TRBV29-1 TGCAGCGCCGACGGAGGGGTGGATGAGCAGTTCTTC CSADGGVDEQFF
NA TRBJ2-3 NA TRBV11-2 TGTGCCAGCATCTTAGAATACGGCCCAGCCCATGTGAGTATGCAGTATTTT CASILEYGPAHVSMQYF
NA TRBJ1-1 NA TRBV29-1 TGCAGCGTTGGCGGGAAGGGGATGAACACAGAAACTTTCTTT CSVGGKGMNTETFF
once TRBJ1-1 NA TRBV20-1 TGCAGTGCTAGAGATGTTGGGGGGCTGGGTCGGGCTTTCTTT CSARDVGGLGRAFF
many TRBJ2-1 TRBD2 TRBV5-1 TGCGCCAGCGTAGGACGACTAGCGGGAGAGGAGCAGTTCTTC CASVGRLAGEEQFF
NA TRBJ2-6 NA TRBV11-2 NA CASSLWGPGANVLSF
NA TRBJ2-3 TRBD2 TRBV11-2 TGTGCCAGCTTAGGTCTAGCGGGAGGTACGCAGTATTTT CASLGLAGGTQYF
NA TRBJ2-4 TRBD1 TRBV29-1 TGCAGCGTCCTACAGGGGAAGTTGGCCAAAAACATTCAGTACTTC CSVLQGKLAKNIQYF
NA TRBJ2-2 NA TRBV11-2 TGTGCCAGCAGTCCAGGGTCGGCATTCGCGAGCACCGGGGAGCTGTTTTTT CASSPGSAFASTGELFF
NA TRBJ2-4 TRBD2 TRBV28 TGTGCCAGCAGTTCGGGCGGGAGGCAAAACATTCAGTACTTC CASSSGGRQNIQYF
NA TRBJ2-5 TRBD1 TRBV10-2 TGCGCCAGCAGTGATGGGACAGGGGGCGAGACCCAGTACTTC CASSDGTGGETQYF
NA TRBJ2-3 NA TRBV4-2 TGTGCCAGCAGCCAATATCGTGGGGGATTTACAGATACGCAGTGTTTT CASSQYRGGFTDTQCF
NA TRBJ1-1 NA TRBV11-2 TGTGCCAGCAGCTTATCTGTGATGAACACTGAAACTTTCTTT CASSLSVMNTETFF
NA TRBJ2-7 NA TRBV12-3/TRBV12-4 TGTGCCAGCAGTTTGGCCGGCAATGAGCAGTACTTC CASSLAGNEQYF
NA TRBJ2-7 TRBD2 TRBV20-1 TGCAGTGCTAGGGTGGGACTAGAGGGGAAGCCATACGAGCAGTACTTC CSARVGLEGKPYEQYF
NA TRBJ1-1 NA TRBV6-6 TGTGCCAGCAGTCCAGACGGTCACACTGAAGCTTTCTTT CASSPDGHTEAFF
once TRBJ2-1 TRBD2 TRBV11-2 TGTGCCAGCAGCTTAGAGGACAACGGGGGGTTTTACATAGAGCAGTTCTTC CASSLEDNGGFYIEQFF
NA TRBJ2-5 NA TRBV29-1 TGCAGCGTTGAAGCTGTAGGAACGGAGACCCAGTACTTC CSVEAVGTETQYF
NA TRBJ2-7 NA TRBV10-2 TGCGCCAGCATCCATGGAGGTACCTACGAGCAGTACTTC CASIHGGTYEQYF
few TRBJ2-2 TRBD2 TRBV5-1 TGCGCCAGCAGCTTGGATGGACTAGCGGGGACCAACACCGGGGAGCTGTTTTTT CASSLDGLAGTNTGELFF
NA TRBJ2-7 TRBD2 TRBV12-3/TRBV12-4 TGTGCCAGTTGGACTAGCCTGTACGAGCAGTACTTC CASWTSLYEQYF
large TRBJ2-3 TRBD2 TRBV11-2 TGTGCCACGAAGACTAGCCCGGCTGCGGATACGCAGTATTTT CATKTSPAADTQYF
NA TRBJ1-3 NA TRBV29-1 TGCAGGGTTTGGTTCTCTGGAAACACCACATATTTT CRVWFSGNTTYF
NA TRBJ2-1 NA TRBV13 TGTGCCAGCAGCTACCGACAAACTGGGCGGGGAAGGCAGTTCTTC CASSYRQTGRGRQFF
NA TRBJ1-1 NA TRBV4-1 TGCGCCAGAAACACAGGGAAGGTGGCGGGCACTGAAGCTTTCTTT CARNTGKVAGTEAFF
NA TRBJ2-3 NA TRBV11-1 TGTGCCAGCAGCCCCAGCACAGATACGCAGTATTTT CASSPSTDTQYF
NA TRBJ1-5 NA TRBV12-3/TRBV12-4 TGTGCCAGCAGTTTTTCAGGGGACCGTCAGCCCCAGCATTTT CASSFSGDRQPQHF
NA TRBJ2-1 NA TRBV6-5 TGTGCCAGTAGCTACGTCGGGACAGTGGGGAGGAATGAGCAGTTCTTC CASSYVGTVGRNEQFF
NA TRBJ2-1 NA TRBV4-1 TGTGCCAGCAGCCAAGATTTCCACAATGAGCAGTTCTTC CASSQDFHNEQFF
NA TRBJ1-3 NA TRBV10-3 TGTGCCAACGGTGATCAAGACAGAAGTGGAAACACCATATATTTT CANGDQDRSGNTIYF
many TRBJ1-1 NA TRBV4-2 TGTGCCAGCAGCCCAAATCTAGGGTGGAAGACTGAAGCTTTCTTT CASSPNLGWKTEAFF
NA TRBJ2-7 NA TRBV15 TGTGCCACCAGCAGAGATCAGGGTAAAAACGAGCAGTACTTC CATSRDQGKNEQYF
NA TRBJ2-7 NA TRBV4-1 TGCGCCAGCAGCCAAGATCCCCTCTCCTACGAGCAGTACTTC CASSQDPLSYEQYF
NA TRBJ2-5 TRBD1 TRBV20-1 TGCAGTACTAGGGGGACAGGGGTAGAGACACAGTACTTC CSTRGTGVETQYF
medium-sized TRBJ2-7 NA TRBV29-1 TGCAGCGTTGAAGAGAGACAGCAAGCATCCTACGAGCAGTACTTC CSVEERQQASYEQYF
few TRBJ1-1 NA TRBV7-3 TGTGCCAGCAGTGTGTCAGCTATGAACACTGAAGCTTTCTTT CASSVSAMNTEAFF
NA TRBJ2-1 NA TRBV6-5 TGTGCCATCAGAACTGACAGACAATACCGGGCGTACAATGAGCAGTTCTTC CAIRTDRQYRAYNEQFF
many TRBJ1-1 NA TRBV7-9 TGTGCCAGCAGCCCCCGGGCCTTGAACACTGAAGCTTTCTTT CASSPRALNTEAFF
NA TRBJ2-7 NA TRBV11-2 TGTGCCAGCAGCACAGGGATTCTGGAGCAGTACTTC CASSTGILEQYF
NA TRBJ2-1 TRBD2 TRBV20-1 TGCAGTGCTAGTGATCGCGGCAGCGGGAGTGAGATCCCCTACAATGAGCAGTTCTTC CSASDRGSGSEIPYNEQFF
few TRBJ1-1 NA TRBV6-5 TGTGCCAGCAGTTATCAGACGGCAACTACCGAAGCTTTCTTT CASSYQTATTEAFF
NA TRBJ2-3 TRBD2 TRBV20-1 TGCAGTGCTTCACTAGCGGGGGGCACAGATACGCAGTATTTT CSASLAGGTDTQYF
NA TRBJ1-1 NA TRBV11-2 TGTACCAGCAGCTTACCGGTGGTGAACACTGAAGCTCTCTTT CTSSLPVVNTEALF
many TRBJ2-2 TRBD2 TRBV20-1 TGCAGTGCGCGATATAGCGGGAGGGCCGGGGAGCTGTTTTTT CSARYSGRAGELFF
NA TRBJ2-5 TRBD2 TRBV11-3 TGTGCCAGCATCTCCGGGACTAGCGGGGGAAAGGAGAACCAGTACTTC CASISGTSGGKENQYF
once TRBJ2-2 TRBD1 TRBV11-2 TGCGCCAGCATCCCGGGACAGGGTAGATCCGGTGAGCTGTTTTTT CASIPGQGRSGELFF
NA TRBJ2-1 TRBD2 TRBV4-1 TGCGCCAGCAGACAAGTTACTAGCGGGACGGCCTCTTACAATGAGCAGTTCTTC CASRQVTSGTASYNEQFF
NA TRBJ2-1 NA TRBV6-6 TGTGCCAGCAGTTACAGGGATAATGAGCAGTTCTTC CASSYRDNEQFF
NA TRBJ2-3 NA TRBV11-2 TGTGCCAGCAGCTGGGAGATGGGTACAGATACGCAGTACTTT CASSWEMGTDTQYF
NA TRBJ2-5 TRBD1 TRBV5-1 TGCGCCAGCAGCGAACGACCGGGACAGGGGGCGATGGGCAAAGAGACCCAGTACTTC CASSERPGQGAMGKETQYF
large TRBJ2-1 NA TRBV11-2 TGTGCCAGCAGCTTCGGCTACAATGAGCAGTTCTTC CASSFGYNEQFF
NA TRBJ2-5 TRBD2 TRBV11-2 TGTGCCAGCAGCCCATCCGCCGCTAGCGGGAGACCCCAAGAGACCCAGTACTTC CASSPSAASGRPQETQYF
NA TRBJ2-7 NA TRBV11-2 TGTGCCAGCAGCTTAGATTTCGTGCAGGGGTCCTACGAGCAGTACTTC CASSLDFVQGSYEQYF
NA TRBJ1-1 TRBD1 TRBV29-1 TGCAGCGTTCGAAGGCAGGGGGATACGAACACTGAAGTTTTCTTT CSVRRQGDTNTEVFF
many TRBJ2-4 TRBD2 TRBV7-9 TGTGCCAGCAGCTTAGGATCCGGGACTAGCGGGAGAGACATTCAGTACTTC CASSLGSGTSGRDIQYF
many TRBJ2-1 TRBD2 TRBV14 TGTGCCAGCAGCCATCCCGGGAGGCCCCACAATGAGCAGTTCTTC CASSHPGRPHNEQFF
NA TRBJ2-1 NA TRBV11-2 TGTGCCAGCAGCTTAGAGGTTAGCTCCTACAATGAGCAGTTCTTC CASSLEVSSYNEQFF
once TRBJ1-4 NA TRBV20-1 TGCAGTGCTCCGAGCTGGGGGGAAAAACTGTCTTTT CSAPSWGEKLSF
many TRBJ2-7 NA TRBV5-6 TGTGCCAGCAGCTTGGTAGGGCCACCCTACGAGCAGTACTTC CASSLVGPPYEQYF